This TCR beta chain stems from a study of blood T cell repertoires in COVID-19. About the research overall: Nucleic acid was either cDNA or gDNA, and it came from T cells, B-cell-depleted T cells, or PBMCs.

This clone was found a few times. Germline values: CDR1 SEHNR, CDR2 FQNEAQ (reference sequence). Trimming at V came to 3 bases and at J to 3 bases, leaving 4 bases not matched to a gene. This CDR3 spans 14 amino acids. The repertoire was sequenced with immunoSEQ multiplex PCR; TCRdb's copy has only in-frame clones and lacks some. The sample includes approximately 200,000 clones, roughly 86% of them seen just once. The chain joins TRBV7-9 to TRBJ2-5; TRBD1 aligns across 7 bases. The specimen sequenced was PBMCs or T cells enriched from blood (not recorded which). This TCR was recovered from a man younger than 35 with acute COVID-19. CDR3 protein: CASSLFTGEETQYF. CDR3 DNA sequence: TGTGCCAGCAGCTTGTTTACAGGGGAAGAGACCCAGTACTTC.